Here is one TCR beta chain with its context. Its antigen remains unidentified. Germline V CDR1 and CDR2: MDHEN, SYDVKM. This CDR3 has 16 residues. V was clipped by 4 bases and J by 4 bases; unmatched bases: 7. The data originate from a study of cytomegalovirus exposure and HLA in healthy donors. General observations from the study: Cytomegalovirus association was assigned to about 150 TCR beta chains. The analysis excluded some indistinguishable V segments, including TRBV6-2 and TRBV6-3.

In the PCR, 60 Vbeta and 13 Jbeta primers were used. Repertoires were generated with immunoSEQ multiplex PCR, while TCRdb's copy carries only in-frame clones and drops some. The data show roughly 100,000 clones, around 74% seen once. The TCR originated in a woman between 40 and 50 years old in good health and CMV-seropositive. The rearrangement joins TRBV28 to TRBJ2-1; 10 bases match TRBD2. The specimen sequenced was PBMCs. The DNA of the CDR3 is TGTGCCAGCAGTTCCCCCCTAGCGGGGGCTTACAATGAGCAGTTCTTC. Translated, it gives CASSSPLAGAYNEQFF.